This T cell receptor (beta chain) is from a study of blood T cell repertoires in COVID-19. Study-level background: From the United States, Italy and Spain came samples of acute and convalescent COVID-19.

Germline values: CDR1 SGHRS, CDR2 YFSETQ. This CDR3 is built from 15 residues. V was pared by 4 bases and J by 3 bases, with 10 bases of the junction left unmatched. Original processing notes: Scientists estimated how many nucleated cells there were by amplifying reference gene primers. Some clones are missing from TCRdb's copy, which holds only in-frame ones; the method was immunoSEQ multiplex PCR. V and J calls and clone size follow that table, whereas D and trimming were derived from the DNA. The sample yields some 110,000 clones, roughly 80% seen once. Sequenced: peripheral blood. This sequence was found in a man aged 65 to 79 with acute or convalescent COVID-19. This sequence joins TRBV5-1 and TRBJ2-7, with 7 bases aligning to TRBD1. DNA for the CDR3: TGCGCCAGCAGCCTCGGACAGGCAGGATACTACGAGCAGTACTTC. Translated: CASSLGQAGYYEQYF.